The source of this T cell receptor (beta chain) is a study of post-analysis software for immune sequencing data (dated by TCRdb to between 2014 and 2017). With regard to the full study: The recorded disease courses included relapsing-remitting, secondary progressive and progressive-relapsing multiple sclerosis, and some patients had no subtype annotation. Patient repertoires were compared against 11 previously published healthy control repertoires from donors aged about 6 to 25 years. A subset of samples was prepared in parallel using single-end sample barcoding, then pooled and co-amplified after Illumina adapter ligation.

To demonstrate the VDJtools post-analysis software, TCR beta repertoires were profiled from the peripheral blood of some 12 young patients with multiple sclerosis. Multiple sclerosis patients were children and adolescents aged about 6 to 16 years. About this clonotype itself: Its antigen is unknown. No clone much larger than this one lies a single base away; base qualities are absent.

Findings and caveats that apply to the study as a whole: When samples were clustered directly using the F measure, samples prepared in the same batch co-clustered strongly, which prompted a batch-effect correction. The control group was slightly older than the multiple sclerosis patient group. Significantly lower normalized Chao1 diversity was found in multiple sclerosis patients than in controls, suggesting substantial peripheral T-cell clonal expansion.

The protocol used for the library was PCR. The instrument given in TCRdb is Illumina HiSeq 2500. To reduce PCR and sequencing biases, unique molecular identifiers were built into the TCR beta cDNA libraries. Roughly 500,000 cDNA molecules were obtained per 1 to 10 million input T cells, so each molecule approximated one T cell. The patient libraries were prepared and sequenced using the same protocol as the earlier healthy control dataset. Samples belonging to the same batch were prepared together, multiplexed and sequenced on a shared HiSeq lane. On the authors' methods: Raw barcoded reads were processed with MIGEC, and single-read molecular identifier groups were discarded before consensus assembly and CDR3 extraction. Clonotype tables were post-analysed with VDJtools, normalizing diversity by down-sampling all datasets to the smallest sample size. Repertoire overlap clustering matched CDR3 amino acid but not nucleotide sequences to correct batch-related cross-sample contamination. TCRdb reworked the public reads: Q25 trimming with fastp, MiXCR clone assembly, productive beta chains retained. Every distinct CDR3 protein forms one entry, paired with its most common genes and DNA. None of the V and J calls come from the authors' own analysis; TCRdb made them. The sample has fewer than 850,000 distinct CDR3 sequences on record, around 27% of them singletons. Of the sample, more than 0.55% is held by the ten largest clones.

The TCR was taken from a girl aged 5 to 17 with multiple sclerosis. The sequenced material came from blood.

Here the CDR3 is given as CASSLTLQTGQPQHF. The bases are TGTGCCAGCTCACTTACCTTACAGACAGGCCAGCCCCAGCATTTT. The chain is encoded by TRBV18 joined to TRBJ1-5; TRBD1 could be the D gene, as 6 bases match. Deletion took 4 bases off V and 7 bases off J, with a span of 17 bases between the germline ends. CDR1 KGHSH and CDR2 LQKENI were looked up in the germline V gene. Taken from cysteine to phenylalanine, the CDR3 has 15 residues. Left in the record is the CDR3 DNA by itself, 45 bases read in frame from the first base.